This T cell receptor beta chain was sequenced during a study of T cell clonality in common variable immunodeficiency (dated by TCRdb to between 2015 and 2016). Broad study findings and their caveats: Differences among patients in the CVID cohort limited the correlations between repertoire features and clinical complications. Reportedly, TCRbeta sequences from CVID had fewer deletions and N-nucleotide insertions, and highly modified clones with 13 or more V deletions were absent from CVID. Even though DNA input was the same, control samples had an average of about 89,000 unique sequences each, compared with approximately 32,000 in CVID samples. Healthy controls shared more TCRbeta clones with each other than CVID subjects shared among themselves (p < 0.0001). According to the authors, figuring out what caused the increased clonality in CVID would require sequencing the repertoires of T cell subpopulations. Compared with healthy controls, CVID subjects showed increased TCRbeta clonality (t-test p = 0.018), a feature most characteristic of about a third of subjects.

From a lookup of the germline V gene (reference sequence), CDR1 and CDR2 are DFQATT and SNEGSKA. The V end gives up 2 bases and the J end 4 bases, leaving 5 bases in the junction not matched to a gene. The CDR3, from cysteine to phenylalanine, totals 14 residues. Only the CDR3 bases that were read are kept: 33 of them, in frame from base 1. CVID samples and control samples contributed equivalent amounts of genomic DNA as sequencing input. For every sample, a 60 bp segment covering the rearranged TCRbeta CDR3 region was amplified and then sequenced. The immunoSEQ assay, a bias-corrected multiplex PCR combined with high-throughput sequencing, was used for TCRbeta amplification. Processing in the source paper ran as follows. Each unique nucleotide sequence was treated as a clone and annotated with V, D and J genes, copy number and frequency. Sequences were labeled productive if in frame, and non-productive if out of frame or containing stop codons. As previously described, clonality was calculated on the basis of Shannon's entropy. The predicted amino acid sequences of productive clones were used to derive mean CDR3 Kyte-Doolittle hydropathy. Using the R hclust function, scaled V gene usage was clustered hierarchically with Manhattan distance and complete linkage. To assess clone sharing by CDR3 amino acid sequence, 12 repertoires per group were resampled over 100 rounds. The repertoires were searched for approximately 72 published EBV-specific TCRbeta sequences and 200 to 300 published CMV-specific TCRbeta sequences. Two CVID samples that yielded fewer than 10,000 sequences were excluded from the analysis, so 42 CVID repertoires were retained. TCRdb stores this immuneACCESS table with in-frame sequences only. Part of the clones is absent; in the studies checked, under half of the shortfall reflects unresolved V genes, and no reason is known for the rest. V and J calls plus clone size are reproduced from that table; the DNA served to infer D and trimming. There are about 30,000 clones in this sample, and none of them is a singleton. Jointly, the top ten make up roughly 5.4% of the sample.

This clone was detected a few times. No antigen is known for it. From the germline J gene comes the end of the CDR3, since the read stops 3 residues before it. Standard criteria, namely reduction of serum IgG, IgA and/or IgM below the normal range together with specific antibody deficiency, were applied for the diagnosis of CVID. There were some 44 subjects in the CVID group (about 29 male and 15 female), ranging in age from roughly 9 to 65 years, with a mean age of around 44. Predominantly Caucasian heritage was noted among both the CVID patients and the healthy controls. At the time of study participation, every CVID subject had been on replacement immunoglobulin therapy for one year or longer. At the time of blood collection, no CVID subject was ill or was being treated with immunomodulatory or immunosuppressive medication. From each donor, 5 to 8 ml of heparinized peripheral whole blood was collected. TCRbeta CDR3 repertoires were sequenced from genomic DNA of adults with common variable immune deficiency (CVID) and healthy adult controls. Diluted blood was density-centrifuged over Hypaque 1077 or Ficoll-Paque to isolate peripheral blood mononuclear cells. Genomic DNA was extracted from unsorted mononuclear cells by Qiagen column purification or by a centrifugation-based method.

The rearranged segments are TRBV20-1 and TRBJ2-1; the central 7 bases match TRBD2. The TCR originated in a human donor with common variable immunodeficiency. Material: peripheral blood mononuclear cells. CDR3 loop: CSARSLADYNEQFF. CDR3 bases read: TGCAGTGCTAGAAGCCTAGCGGATTACAATGAG.